This TCR beta chain emerged from a study of T cells in Graves' hyperthyroidism and ophthalmopathy (dated by TCRdb to the late 2010s). In the study overall: Peripheral blood was collected at initial diagnosis, before any treatment. To identify distinguishing TCR V-J signatures, a discovery cohort of around 100 patients was used, comprising 43 with Graves' ophthalmopathy and some 60 with stable Graves' hyperthyroidism. Prospective prediction of ophthalmopathy was tested in an independent validation cohort of approximately 19 hyperthyroidism patients and 17 patients who later progressed to ophthalmopathy. The 95 to 100 discovery patients were divided at random into training and test sets in a 7:3 ratio. The study also compared thyroid tissue and blood T-cell repertoires from five or six Graves' hyperthyroidism patients. Once sampling was done, hyperthyroidism patients were given methimazole at a starting dose of 30 mg daily, whereas ophthalmopathy patients were given high-dose intravenous methylprednisolone. TCR Vbeta CDR3 sequencing of approximately 140 peripheral blood samples (under 45 ophthalmopathy, 70 to 85 hyperthyroidism and approximately 17 progressor patients) is reported in the paper.

As regards this clonotype: Its specific antigen is unknown. No base quality values were provided; no much bigger clone lies one nucleotide off.

Study-wide findings and limitations: Sample size was not statistically predetermined, and blinding of investigators to group allocation was not performed. Ophthalmopathy was separated from stable hyperthyroidism by a 13 V-J signature model, with about 86% sensitivity and roughly 81% specificity obtained in cross-validation and 80%/75% obtained in testing. Most expanded thyroid clonotypes (frequency above 0.001) were also detected in blood, suggesting blood repertoires may reflect thyroid immune responses. In validation, the model predicted progression to ophthalmopathy with 55% to 71% sensitivity and about 73% specificity, a median of 6.5 months before onset.

TCR beta CDR3 regions were amplified from RNA transcripts. The TCR CDR3 was subjected to a first round of RT-PCR using the HTBI primer set and the Qiagen OneStep RT-PCR kit. Libraries were constructed in a second round of multiplex PCR, after which size selection and purification were performed. Paired-end sequencing of the libraries was performed with 100 bp reads on an Illumina HiSeq2000. The authors' analysis ran thus. SOAPnuke was used to process the raw data, throwing out any read that contained adapters or uncalled bases, had a mean Phred below 15, or lacked an exact constant-primer or identifier match. COPE v1.2.5 was used to merge the high-quality paired reads, and each unique nucleotide sequence was defined as a clonotype. Clonotypes were aligned to IMGT TRBV, TRBD and TRBJ reference segments using MiTCR v1.1. The analysis was restricted to V-J combinations with a frequency above 0.0001, which together covered 99% to 99.2% of the repertoires. A TCS score was defined as the ratio between F50 (clonal expansion) and ExV (chaos), using BLOSUM62-based TCRdist between CDR3 peptides within each V-J. Welch's t-statistics and random forest reduced 500 to 550 V-J features to under 15, which were used in a naive Bayes classifier (R e1071). The Morisita-Horn index was used to measure how similar the thyroid and blood repertoires were. TCRdb redid the processing of the public reads, applying fastp at Q25 and MiXCR, and retained in-frame beta chains. CDR3 protein sequences are deduplicated, and each keeps its most common genes and DNA. V and J calls and clone size were set by TCRdb, not the authors. The sample table holds 800,000 or so distinct CDR3 sequences, of which 35% to 40% were seen once. About 8.9% of the sample is in the top ten clones.

CDR1 and CDR2 are drawn from the germline V gene: SQVTM, ANQGSEA. Between the V and J ends, shortened by 8 bases and 5 bases respectively, the junction contains 15 bases. Spanning cysteine to phenylalanine, the CDR3 consists of 12 amino acids. The entry retains the CDR3 DNA only, 36 bases that are in frame from base 1. A patient counted as having stable Graves' hyperthyroidism if no progression to ophthalmopathy occurred over 18 months of follow-up. The hyperthyroidism patients were between 18 and 65 years old and newly diagnosed, with a disease duration of less than 2 months. Exclusion was applied to patients with uncontrolled infections, other autoimmune diseases, pregnancy or lactation. Diagnoses were based on clinical symptoms, serum thyroxine and TRAb, thyroid ultrasound and orbital computed tomography. Ficoll-Paque density gradient centrifugation was used to isolate PBMCs from around 10 ml of fresh peripheral blood. Trizol reagent was used to extract total RNA, and RNA quality was then checked on an Agilent 2100 Bioanalyzer.

Sequencing was done on a sample of blood. The chain is made from TRBV29-1 and TRBJ1-1; the D gene is not confidently resolved. This sequence originates from a man aged 18 to 30 with Graves' hyperthyroidism. The CDR3 in this case is CSFLTIGTEAFF. Read as DNA, the sequence is TGCAGCTTCCTCACAATTGGGACTGAAGCTTTCTTT.